This T cell receptor beta chain was recorded in a study of Tregs in tolerant kidney transplant recipients. Across the study: Related graft donors supplied nonmyeloablative bone marrow transplants, and mixed chimerism was transient.

Thawed PBMCs were FACS-sorted into unstimulated CD4+CD25+CD127- regulatory T cells, CD4+CD25- non-regulatory cells, CD4 and CD8 cells. TCRdb's copy holds only in-frame clones and misses some; the assay was immunoSEQ multiplex PCR. The sample shows around 63,000 clones, 80% to 90% of them seen only once. This CDR3 region has 16 residues. Trimming cost V 0 bases and J 6 bases, with 17 bases left between them. Germline V gives CDR1 SGHRS, CDR2 YFSETQ. The material sequenced was Tregs from blood, taken before the transplant. The chain employs TRBV5-1 and TRBJ2-3; weak D call: TRBD2 (5 bases). The origin of this receptor is a human donor who received a combined kidney and bone marrow transplant. The CDR3 sequence is CASSLVVAGLRDTQYF. The CDR3 coding sequence is TGCGCCAGCAGCTTGGTGGTGGCGGGCCTGAGGGATACGCAGTATTTT. The complete variable domain, with remaining parts taken from reference TRBV5-1 and TRBJ2-3, reads KAGVTQTPRYLIKTRGQQVTLSCSPISGHRSVSWYQQTPGQGLQFLFEYFSETQRNKGNFPGRFSGRQFSNSRSEMNVSTLELGDSALYLCASSLVVAGLRDTQYFGPGTRLTVL.